One and the same sample provided the 32 T cell receptor beta chains below, sequenced in a study of cytomegalovirus exposure and HLA in healthy donors. The PCR was carried out with 60 Vbeta primers and 13 Jbeta primers. The data were produced by immunoSEQ multiplex PCR, yet TCRdb's version contains in-frame clones alone and is incomplete. In the table there are about 200,000 clones, 75% to 85% of which are singletons. The sequencing input was PBMCs. These receptors came from a woman aged 50 to 60 in good health and CMV-seropositive.

V gene TRBV28 combines with J gene TRBJ1-2; D is perhaps TRBD1 (5 bases). The CDR3 sequence is 15 residues long. V dropped 4 bases and J dropped 4 bases, with 16 bases sitting between them. CDR1 MDHEN and CDR2 SYDVKM come from the germline V gene. The CDR3 here is CASSSRGRAPYGYTF. Here the CDR3 DNA reads TGTGCCAGCAGTTCCCGAGGCAGGGCGCCCTATGGCTACACCTTC.

The chain uses TRBV6-5 and TRBJ1-1, with 7 bases identical to TRBD1. J gave up 6 bases and V 7 bases, and 8 bases lay outside the gene matches. Germline CDR1 MNHEY, CDR2 SVGAGI. The CDR3 consists of 13 residues. CDR3 sequence (DNA): TGTGCCAGCACCCAGACAGGGAGGTCTGAAGCTTTCTTT. Its protein is CASTQTGRSEAFF.

The V gene is TRBV9, the J gene TRBJ1-1; TRBD1 might be the D (6 bases). The CDR3 length is 13 residues. Germline V lookup: CDR1 SGDLS, CDR2 YYNGEE. V lost 1 base and J lost 4, with 8 bases in between. The CDR3 nucleotides read TGTGCCAGCAGCGTAAGGGGGGGCACTGAAGCTTTCTTT. This translates into CASSVRGGTEAFF. The entire variable domain, with the rest obtained from reference TRBV9 and TRBJ1-1, is as follows: DSGVTQTPKHLITATGQRVTLRCSPRSGDLSVYWYQQSLDQGLQFLIQYYNGEERAKGNILERFSAQQFPDLHSELNLSSLELGDSALYFCASSVRGGTEAFFGQGTRLTVV.

This clone came up once. The chain uses TRBV4-3 and TRBJ2-2; tentative D call: TRBD1 (5 bases). The germline gives CDR1 LGHNA, CDR2 YSLEER. V was shortened by 1 base and J by 6 bases, with 12 bases between the two germline ends. CDR3 length: 15 amino acids. In nucleotides, the CDR3 is TGCGCCAGCAGCCAAGCAGGGTTGCCCTCCGGGGAGCTGTTTTTT. Its protein product is CASSQAGLPSGELFF.

This chain connects TRBV10-3 to TRBJ2-5, with 7 bases lining up with TRBD2. The germline V gene encodes CDR1 ENHRY and CDR2 SYGVKD. V was clipped by 6 bases and J by 3 bases; unmatched bases: 13. The length of the CDR3 is 16 residues. The CDR3 bases are TGTGCCATCAGCGGCGAACTAGCGACCCTTAAAGAGACCCAGTACTTC. It translates to CAISGELATLKETQYF.

This chain joins TRBV5-6 and TRBJ2-3, with TRBD2 matching 14 bases. The CDR3 sequence is 16 residues long. V trimming: 4 bases; J trimming: 3 bases; junction bases outside the gene matches: 4. In germline, CDR1 is SGHDT, CDR2 YYEEEE. The CDR3 sequence is CASSPGLAGVTDTQYF. CDR3 DNA sequence: TGTGCCAGCAGCCCGGGACTAGCGGGGGTGACAGATACGCAGTATTTT.

This chain joins TRBV4-1 and TRBJ2-2, with 9 bases lining up with TRBD2. The CDR3 covers 14 residues. Germline V gene data show CDR1 as MGHRA and CDR2 as YSYEKL. The V and J ends lost 9 bases and 5 bases, in that order; junction bases with no gene match: 7. CDR3 DNA: TGCGCCAGTGGGGCGGGGGGGCGTACCGGGGAGCTGTTTTTT. Amino acids: CASGAGGRTGELFF.

This clone was counted a few times. The chain combines TRBV7-8 with TRBJ2-7; 12 bases align to TRBD2. V shed 4 bases, J shed 3 bases, and the junction held 7 bases outside the gene matches. Germline V CDR1 and CDR2: SGHVS, FQNEAQ. The CDR3 consists of 16 residues. The CDR3 DNA reads as TGTGCCAGCAGCTCGGCGGAGACTAGCGGGAGCTACGAGCAGTACTTC. Protein product: CASSSAETSGSYEQYF. The full variable domain, completed using reference TRBV7-8 and TRBJ2-7, is GAGVSQSPRYKVAKRGQDVALRCDPISGHVSLFWYQQALGQGPEFLTYFQNEAQLDKSGLPSDRFFAERPEGSVSTLKIQRTQQEDSAVYLCASSSAETSGSYEQYFGPGTRLTVT.

The genes are TRBV28 and TRBJ2-5, with 8 bases identical to TRBD1. Germline assignment: CDR1 MDHEN and CDR2 SYDVKM. The V and J ends lost 2 bases and 4 bases, in that order; junction bases with no gene match: 6. This CDR3 contains 15 residues. The CDR3 region is CASSLGGQVAETQYF. The CDR3 DNA sequence: TGTGCCAGCAGTTTAGGGGGACAGGTGGCAGAGACCCAGTACTTC. The full variable domain, in which reference TRBV28 and TRBJ2-5 provide the parts outside the CDR3, is DVKVTQSSRYLVKRTGEKVFLECVQDMDHENMFWYRQDPGLGLRLIYFSYDVKMKEKGDIPEGYSVSREKKERFSLILESASTNQTSMYLCASSLGGQVAETQYFGPGTRLLVL.

The rearrangement links TRBV7-8 to TRBJ2-5; TRBD2 matches at 7 bases. V lost 2 bases and J lost 2; bases outside the gene matches: 8. Germline V gene sequence: CDR1 SGHVS, CDR2 FQNEAQ. The CDR3 loop spans 16 amino acids. The CDR3 DNA sequence: TGTGCCAGCAGCTTATTAGCGGGTGGGTTTCAAGAGACCCAGTACTTC. It is translated as CASSLLAGGFQETQYF.

The chain is built from TRBV2 and TRBJ1-5; D call uncertain. V was trimmed by 1 base and J by 6 bases, leaving 7 bases between them. The CDR3 has 13 residues. Germline V gene lookup returns CDR1 SNHLY and CDR2 FYNNEI. The CDR3 protein is CASSEGEGQPQHF. The DNA of the CDR3 is TGTGCCAGCAGTGAAGGAGAGGGTCAGCCCCAGCATTTT.

V usage is TRBV11-3 and J usage is TRBJ1-1; D is unresolved. The CDR3 consists of 14 residues. Trimming removed 8 bases at V and 3 bases at J, with 16 bases between. Germline CDR1 and CDR2: SGHNT and YENEEA. CDR3 nucleotide sequence: TGTGCCAGCTCCCCGGGGAAAGGGTACACTGAAGCTTTCTTT. Amino acids: CASSPGKGYTEAFF.

This chain connects TRBV30 to TRBJ2-1; D is perhaps TRBD2 (5 bases). Germline V gene lookup returns CDR1 GTSNPN and CDR2 SVGIG (reference sequence). This CDR3 has 14 residues. V was pared by 2 bases and J by 12 bases, with 20 bases between. The CDR3 here is CAWSPLFSGISQFF. The CDR3 DNA sequence: TGTGCCTGGAGTCCCCTTTTCTCCGGGATTTCGCAGTTCTTC.

This chain connects TRBV9 to TRBJ2-7, with 9 bases lining up with TRBD2. The J segment lost 5 bases and the V segment lost 5 bases, leaving 8 bases of the junction unmatched. This CDR3 is 14 amino acids long. Germline CDR1 reads SGDLS; CDR2 reads YYNGEE. Written as DNA, the CDR3 is TGTGCCAGCAGTCCGGCGGGAGGGTTGGACGAGCAGTACTTC. This gives the protein CASSPAGGLDEQYF.

The CDR3 region has the DNA TGCAGTGCTAATAGCTATGGCTACACCTTC. Residues: CSANSYGYTF. The genes are TRBV20-1 and TRBJ1-2; unclear D gene. The CDR3 totals 10 residues. V lost 4 bases, J lost 4 bases, and 4 bases lay in between. The germline gives CDR1 DFQATT, CDR2 SNEGSKA (reference sequence).

The J gene is TRBJ1-1, the V gene TRBV5-6, with D perhaps matching TRBD1 (6 bases). Per germline, CDR1 SGHDT and CDR2 YYEEEE. The length of the CDR3 is 16 residues. V was clipped by 3 bases and J by 0 bases, with 15 bases between them. CDR3 nucleotides: TGTGCCAGCAGCTCCTTGATGGGACAACTGAACACTGAAGCTTTCTTT. Its protein is CASSSLMGQLNTEAFF.

CDR3 amino acids: CASSLGGTVPYEQYF. The CDR3 DNA is TGTGCCAGCAGTTTAGGGGGGACAGTACCCTACGAGCAGTACTTC. This rearrangement joins TRBV27 to TRBJ2-7, with D perhaps matching TRBD1 (7 bases). Trimming took off 2 bases at V and 2 bases at J, with 13 bases between the two ends. The germline V gene encodes CDR1 MNHEY and CDR2 SMNVEV (reference sequence). CDR3 length equals 15 residues.

This clone came up once. The V call is TRBV6-1, the J call TRBJ1-2; TRBD1 might be the D (6 bases). V shed 1 base and J shed 0 bases, with 18 bases lying between them. The CDR3 consists of 18 residues. Germline V CDR1 and CDR2: MNHNS, SASEGT. The CDR3: CASSEVRAGAGSNYGYTF. DNA of the CDR3: TGTGCCAGCAGTGAAGTAAGAGCAGGGGCGGGTTCTAACTATGGCTACACCTTC.

This clone has more than one count but fewer than ten. V usage is TRBV10-3 and J usage is TRBJ1-3; 7 nucleotides agree with TRBD1. V shed 6 bases and J 0 bases; nucleotides not matched to a gene: 5. Germline V gene data show CDR1 as ENHRY and CDR2 as SYGVKD. The CDR3 consists of 15 residues. CDR3 nucleotide sequence: TGTGCCATCAGCCCTGACAGGGACTCTGGAAACACCATATATTTT. As protein: CAISPDRDSGNTIYF.

This clone was counted once. CDR3 bases: TGCACCAGCAGCCATTCCGCAGGGGCTGAAGCTTTCTTT. Protein: CTSSHSAGAEAFF. The chain has TRBV1 and TRBJ1-1; the D segment call TRBD1 is taken from the table without a DNA check. TRBV1 is annotated as a pseudogene. This CDR3 contains 13 residues.

J is TRBJ1-1 and V is TRBV28; 8 positions match TRBD1. The germline gives CDR1 MDHEN, CDR2 SYDVKM. V trimming: 3 bases; J trimming: 0 bases; junction bases outside the gene matches: 12. The CDR3 sequence is 18 residues long. CDR3 amino acids: CASSFYVITGGMNTEAFF. The CDR3 nucleotides read TGTGCCAGCAGTTTTTATGTAATTACAGGGGGAATGAACACTGAAGCTTTCTTT. Drawing the rest from reference TRBV28 and TRBJ1-1, the complete variable domain is DVKVTQSSRYLVKRTGEKVFLECVQDMDHENMFWYRQDPGLGLRLIYFSYDVKMKEKGDIPEGYSVSREKKERFSLILESASTNQTSMYLCASSFYVITGGMNTEAFFGQGTRLTVV.

Concerning this clone: At one end, the junction sequence differs from germline, possibly due to a read error. V and J are TRBV7-9 and TRBJ1-4; D not certain. The CDR3 contains 12 residues. CDR1 and CDR2 (germline): SEHNR, FQNEAQ (reference sequence). Here the CDR3 reads CSSSHSGEKLFF. CDR3 bases: TGTTCCAGCAGCCATTCGGGTGAAAAACTGTTTTTT.

This chain joins TRBV28 and TRBJ1-5; D uncertain. V dropped 2 bases and J dropped 4 bases, with 9 bases sitting between them. Germline CDR1 MDHEN, CDR2 SYDVKM. The CDR3 runs 14 residues. CDR3 protein: CASSLDTGNQPQHF. DNA of the CDR3: TGTGCCAGCAGTTTAGATACGGGAAATCAGCCCCAGCATTTT. The variable domain in full, completed from reference TRBV28 and TRBJ1-5, reads DVKVTQSSRYLVKRTGEKVFLECVQDMDHENMFWYRQDPGLGLRLIYFSYDVKMKEKGDIPEGYSVSREKKERFSLILESASTNQTSMYLCASSLDTGNQPQHFGDGTRLSIL.

This clone came up a few times. The V call is TRBV6-1, the J call TRBJ2-3; D not resolved. V was shortened by 6 bases and J by 2 bases, with 3 bases between the two germline ends. The CDR3 totals 11 residues. Germline CDR1 reads MNHNS; CDR2 reads SASEGT. In DNA form, the CDR3 reads TGTGCCAGCAGCTCCACAGATACGCAGTATTTT. Protein sequence: CASSSTDTQYF.

V is TRBV10-3 and J is TRBJ2-1, with 8 bases matching TRBD2. J was trimmed by 15 bases and V by 10 bases; bases with no gene match: 14. Germline V lookup: CDR1 ENHRY, CDR2 SYGVKD. The CDR3 has 12 amino acids. Written as DNA, the CDR3 is TGTGCCACAAAATCACGGCGGGAGGATGGGTTCTTC. Translation gives CATKSRREDGFF.

In this sample, this clone turned up once. One junction end disagrees with the germline gene, perhaps due to a read error. This chain joins TRBV7-9 and TRBJ2-7; D is uncertain. CDR3 length equals 13 residues. Germline V lookup: CDR1 SEHNR, CDR2 FQNEAQ (reference sequence). DNA of the CDR3: TGTTCCAGCAGCCCTCAGAGGTCCTACGAGCAGTACTTC. Translating gives CSSSPQRSYEQYF. The whole variable domain, remainder taken from reference TRBV7-9 and TRBJ2-7, is DTGVSQNPRHKITKRGQNVTFRCDPISEHNRLYWYRQTLGQGPEFLTYFQNEAQLEKSRLLSDRFSAERPKGSFSTLEIQRTEQGDSAMYLCSSSPQRSYEQYFGPGTRLTVT.

Here the CDR3 reads CASSWTGGAYEQYF. The CDR3 region has the DNA TGTGCCAGCAGTTGGACAGGGGGGGCCTACGAGCAGTACTTC. This sequence joins TRBV6-1 and TRBJ2-7; 10 positions match TRBD1. CDR3 length: 14 amino acids. Germline CDR1 and CDR2: MNHNS and SASEGT. The J segment lost 2 bases and the V segment lost 5 bases, leaving 3 bases of the junction unmatched.

The chain joins TRBV5-4 to TRBJ2-1, with 9 nucleotides matching TRBD2. J gave up 2 bases and V 0 bases, and 6 bases lay outside the gene matches. CDR3 length: 17 amino acids. Germline CDR1 is SGHNT and CDR2 is YYREEE (reference sequence). The CDR3 DNA is TGTGCCAGCAGCTTGGGTAGCGGGAGTAAAACCTACAATGAGCAGTTCTTC. It translates to CASSLGSGSKTYNEQFF.

The J gene is TRBJ2-5, the V gene TRBV4-2; 9 positions match TRBD1. Matching the DNA end better, TRBJ2-7 makes the J call doubtful. The CDR3 contains 14 residues. Germline CDR1 reads LGHNA; CDR2 reads YNFKEQ. The CDR3 coding sequence is TGTGCCAGCAGCTACCGGGACAGGGCCAACGAGCAGTACTTC. Protein: CASSYRDRANEQYF.

The rearrangement joins TRBV29-1 to TRBJ2-1; the match to TRBD1 covers 10 bases. V lost 6 bases and J lost 7; bases outside the gene matches: 6. The CDR3 is 13 amino acids. Germline V lookup: CDR1 SQVTM, CDR2 ANQGSEA. The CDR3 is CSVAVDRGNEQFF. CDR3 in DNA: TGCAGCGTCGCGGTGGACAGGGGGAATGAGCAGTTCTTC.

The chain carries TRBV5-1 and TRBJ2-3, with 9 bases matching TRBD2. Germline CDR1 SGHRS, CDR2 YFSETQ. With V trimmed by 7 bases and J by 6 bases, 12 bases remained unmatched. CDR3 length equals 15 residues. The CDR3 bases are TGCGCCAGCGGGATAGGGACTAGCTCTTGGGATACGCAGTATTTT. Translating it yields CASGIGTSSWDTQYF.

The rearrangement links TRBV19 to TRBJ2-7; D remains ambiguous. The CDR3 has 14 amino acids. V shed 2 bases and J shed 2 bases, with 10 bases lying between them. Germline V gene data show CDR1 as LNHDA and CDR2 as SQIVND (reference sequence). DNA of the CDR3: TGTGCCAGTAGTATATCCTATCCCGCCTACGAGCAGTACTTC. This encodes CASSISYPAYEQYF.